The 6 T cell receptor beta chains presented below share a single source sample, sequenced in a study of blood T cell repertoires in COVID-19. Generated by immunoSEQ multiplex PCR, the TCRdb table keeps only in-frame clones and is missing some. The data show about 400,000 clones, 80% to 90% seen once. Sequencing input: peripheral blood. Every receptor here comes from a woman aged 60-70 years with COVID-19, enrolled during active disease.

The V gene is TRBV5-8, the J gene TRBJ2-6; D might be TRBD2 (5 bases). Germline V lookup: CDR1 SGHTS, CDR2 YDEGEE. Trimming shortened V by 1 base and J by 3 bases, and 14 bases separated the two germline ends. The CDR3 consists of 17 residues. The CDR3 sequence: CASSLMRALGGANVLTF. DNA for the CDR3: TGTGCCAGCAGCTTGATGAGGGCTTTGGGTGGGGCCAACGTCCTGACTTTC.

CDR3 residues: CASSQTTGGDTEAFF. CDR3 coding DNA: TGCGCCAGCAGCCAAACGACAGGGGGGGACACTGAAGCTTTCTTT. The chain links TRBV4-1 to TRBJ1-1, with 9 bases identical to TRBD1. CDR1 is MGHRA, CDR2 YSYEKL, per germline. CDR3 length: 15 residues. V dropped 2 bases and J dropped 3; count of bases not matched to a gene: 4.

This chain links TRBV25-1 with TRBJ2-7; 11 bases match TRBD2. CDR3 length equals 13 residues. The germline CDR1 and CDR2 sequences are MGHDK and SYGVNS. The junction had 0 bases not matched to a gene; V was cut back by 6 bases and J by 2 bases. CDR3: CASRTSGAYEQYF. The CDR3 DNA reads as TGTGCCAGCAGGACTAGCGGGGCCTACGAGCAGTACTTC.

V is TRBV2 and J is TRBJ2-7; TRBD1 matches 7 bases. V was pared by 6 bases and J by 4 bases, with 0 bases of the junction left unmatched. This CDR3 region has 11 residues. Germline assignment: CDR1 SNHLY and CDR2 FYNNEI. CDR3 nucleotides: TGTGCCAGCAGACAGGGGTACGAGCAGTACTTC. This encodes CASRQGYEQYF.

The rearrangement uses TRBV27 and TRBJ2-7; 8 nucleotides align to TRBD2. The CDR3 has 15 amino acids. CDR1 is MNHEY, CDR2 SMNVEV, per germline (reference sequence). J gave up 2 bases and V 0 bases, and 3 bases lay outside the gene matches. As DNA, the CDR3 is TGTGCCAGCAGTTTATCCCAGCGGGGGACCTACGAGCAGTACTTC. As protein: CASSLSQRGTYEQYF.

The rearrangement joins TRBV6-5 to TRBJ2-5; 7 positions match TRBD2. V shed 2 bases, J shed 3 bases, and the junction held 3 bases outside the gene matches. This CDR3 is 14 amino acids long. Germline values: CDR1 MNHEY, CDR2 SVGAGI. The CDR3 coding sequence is TGTGCCAGCAGTTACCGGGGAGGGAAAGAGACCCAGTACTTC. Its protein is CASSYRGGKETQYF.